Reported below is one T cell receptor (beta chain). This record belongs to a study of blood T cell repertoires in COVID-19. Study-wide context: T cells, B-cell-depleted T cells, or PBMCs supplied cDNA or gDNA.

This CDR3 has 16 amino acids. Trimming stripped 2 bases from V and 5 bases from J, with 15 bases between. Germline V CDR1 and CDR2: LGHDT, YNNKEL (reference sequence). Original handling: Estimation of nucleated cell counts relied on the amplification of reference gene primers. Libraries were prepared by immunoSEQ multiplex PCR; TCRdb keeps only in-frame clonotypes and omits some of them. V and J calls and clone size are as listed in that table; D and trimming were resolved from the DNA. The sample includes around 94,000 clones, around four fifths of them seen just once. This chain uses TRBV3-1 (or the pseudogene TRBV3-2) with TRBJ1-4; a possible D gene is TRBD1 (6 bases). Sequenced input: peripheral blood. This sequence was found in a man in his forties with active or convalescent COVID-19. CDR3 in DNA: TGTGCCAGCAGCCAACGAACGACAGGTGGAAATGAAAAACTGTTTTTT. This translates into CASSQRTTGGNEKLFF.